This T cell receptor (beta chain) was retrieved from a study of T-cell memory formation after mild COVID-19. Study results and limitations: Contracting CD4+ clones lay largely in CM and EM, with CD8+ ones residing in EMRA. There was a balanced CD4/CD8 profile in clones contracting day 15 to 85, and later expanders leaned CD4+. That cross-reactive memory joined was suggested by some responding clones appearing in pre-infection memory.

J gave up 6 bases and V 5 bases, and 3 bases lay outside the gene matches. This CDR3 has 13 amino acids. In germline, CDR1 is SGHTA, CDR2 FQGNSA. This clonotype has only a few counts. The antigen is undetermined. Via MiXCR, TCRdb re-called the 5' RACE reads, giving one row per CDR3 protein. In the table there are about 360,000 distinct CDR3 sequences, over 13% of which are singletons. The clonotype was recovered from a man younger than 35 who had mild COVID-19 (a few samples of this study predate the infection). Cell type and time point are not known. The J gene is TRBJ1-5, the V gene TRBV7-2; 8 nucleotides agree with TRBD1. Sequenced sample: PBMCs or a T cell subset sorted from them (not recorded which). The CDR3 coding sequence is TGTGCCAGCAGCGCAGGACAGGGTCAGCCCCAGCATTTT. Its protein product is CASSAGQGQPQHF.